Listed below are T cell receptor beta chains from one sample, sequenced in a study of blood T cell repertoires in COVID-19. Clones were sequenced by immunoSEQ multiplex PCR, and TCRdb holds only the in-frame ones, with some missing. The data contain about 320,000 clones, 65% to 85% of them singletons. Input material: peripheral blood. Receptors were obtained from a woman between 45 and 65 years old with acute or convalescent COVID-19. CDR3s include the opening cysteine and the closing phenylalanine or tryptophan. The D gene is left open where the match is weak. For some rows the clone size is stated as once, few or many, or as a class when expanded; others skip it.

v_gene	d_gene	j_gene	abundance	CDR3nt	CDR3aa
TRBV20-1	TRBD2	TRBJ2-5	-	TGCAGTGCTAGTGGTGCTAGCGGGGAGACCCAGTACTTC	CSASGASGETQYF
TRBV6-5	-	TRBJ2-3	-	TGTGCCAGCAGTTCAGATACAGATACGCAGTATTTT	CASSSDTDTQYF
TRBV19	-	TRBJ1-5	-	TGTGCCAGTAGAGAGGGCAATCAGCCCCAGCATTTT	CASREGNQPQHF
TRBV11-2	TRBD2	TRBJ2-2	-	TGTGCCAGCAGCCGGCACCTAAGACTAGCGGTGGGGACCGGGGAGCTGTTTTTT	CASSRHLRLAVGTGELFF
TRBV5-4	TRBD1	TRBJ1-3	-	TGTGCCAGCAGCTCCAGGGGGTCTGGAAACACCATATATTTT	CASSSRGSGNTIYF
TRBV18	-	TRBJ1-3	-	TGTGCCAGCTCACCGACACCCGGACAATCTGGAAACACCATATATTTT	CASSPTPGQSGNTIYF
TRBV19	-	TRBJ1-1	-	TGTGCCAGTAGTGAACAGACCCTGAACACTGAAGCTTTCTTT	CASSEQTLNTEAFF
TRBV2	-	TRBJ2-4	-	TGTGCCAGCAGTGATAGTGGTCAGGGAAACATTCAGTACTTC	CASSDSGQGNIQYF
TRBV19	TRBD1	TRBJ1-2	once	TGTGCCAGTATCGCAGGGGGACAGGGGGCTGTTGTCTTCGGAGGCTACACCTTC	CASIAGGQGAVVFGGYTF
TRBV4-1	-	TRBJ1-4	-	TGCGCCAGCAGCCAAAAAACCGGCACGGAGTCGGAAAAACTGTTTTTT	CASSQKTGTESEKLFF
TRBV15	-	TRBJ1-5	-	TGTGCCACCAGCAGAGTGGGAGCGGGACAGCCCCAGCATTTT	CATSRVGAGQPQHF
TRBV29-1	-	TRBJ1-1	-	TGCAGCGTTGACAGGAATTTGAACACTGAAGCTTTCTTT	CSVDRNLNTEAFF
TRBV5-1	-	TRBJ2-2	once	TGCGCCAGCAGCCAGACGACAGGTTCAAACACCGGGGAGCTGTTTTTT	CASSQTTGSNTGELFF
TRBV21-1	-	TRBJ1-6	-	TGTGCCAGCAGCAAAGCGCGCAGGGAGGAGTCACCCCTCCACTTT	CASSKARREESPLHF
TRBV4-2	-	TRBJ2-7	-	TGTGCCAGCAGCCAAGAGGCTCAGGGGACCTACGAGCAGTACTTC	CASSQEAQGTYEQYF
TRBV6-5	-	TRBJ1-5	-	TGTGCCAGCAGGACCGGGGATCAGCCCCAGCATTTT	CASRTGDQPQHF
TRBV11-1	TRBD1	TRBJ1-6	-	TGTGCCAGCAGCCGGGACAGGAATTCACCCCTCCACTTT	CASSRDRNSPLHF
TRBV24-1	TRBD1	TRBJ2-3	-	TGTGCCACCAGTGAGGAGGACAGGAGCACAGATACGCAGTATTTT	CATSEEDRSTDTQYF
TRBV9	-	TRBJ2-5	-	TGTGCCAGCAGCGTAGGAGCTTCCCAGGGAGGAGAGACCCAGTACTTC	CASSVGASQGGETQYF
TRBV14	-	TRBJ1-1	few	TGTGCCAGCAGCCCTCAGGGAGGAGGCACTGAAGCTTTCTTT	CASSPQGGGTEAFF